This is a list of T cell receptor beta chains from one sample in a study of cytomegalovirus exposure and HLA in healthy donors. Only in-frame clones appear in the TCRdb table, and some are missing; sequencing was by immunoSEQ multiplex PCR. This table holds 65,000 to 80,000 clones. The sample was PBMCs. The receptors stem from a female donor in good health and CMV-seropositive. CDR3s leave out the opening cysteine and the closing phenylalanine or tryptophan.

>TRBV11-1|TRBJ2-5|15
ASSLGLRTSGRETQY
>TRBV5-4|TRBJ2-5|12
ASSGGGAQETQY
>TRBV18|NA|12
ASSRPGGSYEQY
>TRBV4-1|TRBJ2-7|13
ASSQRAGGPHEQY
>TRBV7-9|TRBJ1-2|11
ASARVQNYGYT
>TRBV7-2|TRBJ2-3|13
ASSLARQYTDTQY
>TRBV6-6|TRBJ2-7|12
ASRPSGGRDEQY
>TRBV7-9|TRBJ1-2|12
ASSLAVQGHGYT
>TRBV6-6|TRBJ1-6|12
ASSYEGRNSPLH
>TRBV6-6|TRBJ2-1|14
ASSYFKLSLDNEQF
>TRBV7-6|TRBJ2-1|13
ASSLSAGGRNEQF
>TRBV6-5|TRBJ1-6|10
ARWTGNSPLH
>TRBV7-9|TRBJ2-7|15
ASSNLPGLKTTREQY
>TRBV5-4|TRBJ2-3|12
ASSSGTSTDTQY
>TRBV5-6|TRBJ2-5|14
ASSFGTSGGQETQY
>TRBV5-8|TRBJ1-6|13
ASSTSQGRNSPLH
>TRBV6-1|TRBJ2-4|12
ASSEQGRGNIQY
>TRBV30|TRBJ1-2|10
AWKQGTYGYT
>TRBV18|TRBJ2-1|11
ASLPTSRNEQF
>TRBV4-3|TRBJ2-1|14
ASSQDWASGSDEQF
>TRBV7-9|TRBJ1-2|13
ASSLARTGNYGYT
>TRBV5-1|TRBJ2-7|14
ASSLQSPGQGSEQY
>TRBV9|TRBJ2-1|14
ASSVFGGSSYNEQF
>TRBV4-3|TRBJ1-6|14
ASSQEGGKLGSPLH
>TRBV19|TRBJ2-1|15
ASSANRGIAGGNEQF